These 8 T cell receptor beta chains originate from one sample sequenced in a study of shared clonotypes between healthy human individuals. The method was immunoSEQ multiplex PCR; TCRdb's version includes in-frame clones alone and lacks a portion of them. The sample yields under 2,500,000 clones, nearly 97% seen once. The source material was naive CD4+ T cells sorted from blood. Subset specified: CD45RA+ positively selected. These receptors were obtained from a man in his late teens or twenties in good health.

This clone was found once. This chain connects TRBV6-1 to TRBJ1-3; tentative D call: TRBD1 (5 bases). This CDR3 has 17 amino acids. Trimming took 2 bases from V and 3 from J, leaving 17 bases between them. The germline V gene encodes CDR1 MNHNS and CDR2 SASEGT. CDR3 in amino acids: CASSETGPLGSGNTIYF. The CDR3 DNA follows: TGTGCCAGCAGTGAAACGGGACCATTGGGGAGTGGAAACACCATATATTTT.

The J gene is TRBJ2-2, the V gene TRBV5-1, with a weak D call TRBD1 (5 bases). The CDR3 is made up of 15 amino acids. V shed 0 bases and J shed 6 bases, with 12 bases lying between them. Germline-derived CDR1 and CDR2 are SGHRS and YFSETQ. The CDR3 spells CASSLGHTTAGELFF. CDR3 coding DNA: TGCGCCAGCAGCTTGGGTCACACGACAGCCGGGGAGCTGTTTTTT.

This clone was counted only a few times. This chain links TRBV13 with TRBJ2-3; 13 nucleotides line up with TRBD2. The J segment lost 1 base and the V segment lost 5 bases, leaving 3 bases of the junction unmatched. Germline-derived CDR1 and CDR2 are PRHDT and FYEKMQ (reference sequence). The CDR3 runs to 16 residues. In DNA, the CDR3 is TGTGCCAGCAGCACTAGCGGGAGGGCCGGCACAGATACGCAGTATTTT. This codes for CASSTSGRAGTDTQYF. The whole variable domain, filled in from reference TRBV13 and TRBJ2-3, reads AAGVIQSPRHLIKEKRETATLKCYPIPRHDTVYWYQQGPGQDPQFLISFYEKMQSDKGSIPDRFSAQQFSDYHSELNMSSLELGDSALYFCASSTSGRAGTDTQYFGPGTRLTVL.

This clone was seen just once. The CDR3 sequence is CASSPKDRNTEAFF. CDR3 in DNA: TGTGCCAGCTCACCAAAGGACAGGAACACTGAAGCTTTCTTT. The V and J genes are TRBV18 and TRBJ1-1; a weak D match, TRBD1 (6 bases). This CDR3 comprises 14 residues. Trimming took off 2 bases at V and 1 base at J, with 8 bases between the two ends. The V gene's germline CDR1 is KGHSH and CDR2 LQKENI. The full variable domain, in which reference TRBV18 and TRBJ1-1 provide the parts outside the CDR3, is NAGVMQNPRHLVRRRGQEARLRCSPMKGHSHVYWYRQLPEEGLKFMVYLQKENIIDESGMPKERFSAEFPKEGPSILRIQQVVRGDSAAYFCASSPKDRNTEAFFGQGTRLTVV.

The rearrangement links TRBV10-3 to TRBJ2-7; D uncertain. The CDR3 has 17 amino acids. Germline V lookup: CDR1 ENHRY, CDR2 SYGVKD. Trimming left V 10 bases short and J 7 bases short, with 32 bases between. CDR3 residues: CATPPSGSSHLLREQYF. The CDR3 nucleotides read TGTGCCACCCCCCCTTCCGGCAGTTCTCATTTATTACGAGAGCAGTACTTC.

The V call is TRBV6-6, the J call TRBJ1-1; 7 bases are a match to TRBD1. CDR1 is MNHNY and CDR2 is SVGAGI in the germline V gene (reference sequence). CDR3 length equals 15 residues. With V trimmed by 4 bases and J by 3 bases, 8 bases remained unmatched. The chain's CDR3 is CASSSPAGGYTEAFF. The CDR3 DNA is TGTGCCAGCAGTTCCCCCGCAGGGGGATACACTGAAGCTTTCTTT.

The V and J genes are TRBV5-1 and TRBJ1-2; D perhaps matches TRBD1 (6 bases). Germline lookup yields CDR1 SGHRS and CDR2 YFSETQ. V gave up 4 bases and J gave up 6 bases, with 19 bases separating them. The CDR3 is made up of 15 amino acids. The CDR3 DNA sequence: TGCGCCAGCAGCCCGGCGGGACAATTAGATGATGGCTACACCTTC. It translates to CASSPAGQLDDGYTF.

This clone came up once. The V and J genes are TRBV7-2 and TRBJ2-1; TRBD1 aligns across 8 bases. Germline V gene data show CDR1 as SGHTA and CDR2 as FQGNSA. The CDR3 is made up of 14 amino acids. After removal of 4 bases from V and 9 bases from J, the junction contained 8 bases not matched to a gene. This chain's CDR3 is CASSSIRTGSEQFF. In nucleotides, the CDR3 is TGTGCCAGCAGCTCCATACGGACAGGGAGTGAGCAGTTCTTC.